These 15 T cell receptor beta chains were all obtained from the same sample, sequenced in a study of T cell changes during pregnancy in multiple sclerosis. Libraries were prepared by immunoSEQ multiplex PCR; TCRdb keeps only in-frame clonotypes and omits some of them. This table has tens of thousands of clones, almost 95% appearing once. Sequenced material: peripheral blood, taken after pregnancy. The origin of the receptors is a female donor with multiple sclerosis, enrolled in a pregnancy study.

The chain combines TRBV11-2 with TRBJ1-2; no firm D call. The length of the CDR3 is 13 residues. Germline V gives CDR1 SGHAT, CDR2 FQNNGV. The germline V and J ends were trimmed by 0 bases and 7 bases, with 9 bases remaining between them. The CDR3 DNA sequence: TGTGCCAGCAGCTTAGATGGCGGAACTGGCTACACCTTC. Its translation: CASSLDGGTGYTF.

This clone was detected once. In DNA form, the CDR3 reads TGCGCCAGCAGCCCGGTAAGTTTACAGACGGTACCGAACACTGAAGCTTTCTTT. Translation gives CASSPVSLQTVPNTEAFF. V gene TRBV5-1 combines with J gene TRBJ1-1, with D uncertain. Germline CDR1 SGHRS, CDR2 YFSETQ. There are 18 residues in the CDR3. The V and J ends lost 4 bases and 1 base respectively, with 23 bases between them. Complete variable domain (other parts from reference TRBV5-1 and TRBJ1-1): KAGVTQTPRYLIKTRGQQVTLSCSPISGHRSVSWYQQTPGQGLQFLFEYFSETQRNKGNFPGRFSGRQFSNSRSEMNVSTLELGDSALYLCASSPVSLQTVPNTEAFFGQGTRLTVV.

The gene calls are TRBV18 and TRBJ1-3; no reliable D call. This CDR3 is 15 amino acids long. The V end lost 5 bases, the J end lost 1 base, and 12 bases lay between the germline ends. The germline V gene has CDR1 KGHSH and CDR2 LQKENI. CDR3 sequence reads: CASSSLSVSGNTIYF. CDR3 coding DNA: TGTGCCAGCTCATCCCTTTCGGTATCTGGAAACACCATATATTTT. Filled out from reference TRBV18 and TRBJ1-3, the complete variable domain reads NAGVMQNPRHLVRRRGQEARLRCSPMKGHSHVYWYRQLPEEGLKFMVYLQKENIIDESGMPKERFSAEFPKEGPSILRIQQVVRGDSAAYFCASSSLSVSGNTIYFGEGSWLTVV.

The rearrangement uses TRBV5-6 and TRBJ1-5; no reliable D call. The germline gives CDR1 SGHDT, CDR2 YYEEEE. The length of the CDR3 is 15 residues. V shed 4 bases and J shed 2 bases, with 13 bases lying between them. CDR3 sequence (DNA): TGTGCCAGCAGCCCTTCGGGTTCGGGCAATCAGCCCCAGCATTTT. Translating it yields CASSPSGSGNQPQHF. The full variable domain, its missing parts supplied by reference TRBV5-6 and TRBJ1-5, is DAGVTQSPTHLIKTRGQQVTLRCSPKSGHDTVSWYQQALGQGPQFIFQYYEEEERQRGNFPDRFSGHQFPNYSSELNVNALLLGDSALYLCASSPSGSGNQPQHFGDGTRLSIL.

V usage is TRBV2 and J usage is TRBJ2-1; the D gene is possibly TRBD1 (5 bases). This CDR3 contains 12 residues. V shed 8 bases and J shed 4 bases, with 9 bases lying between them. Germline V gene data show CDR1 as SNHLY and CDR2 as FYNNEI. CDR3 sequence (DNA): TGTGCCAGCCTCCAGGGTTACAATGAGCAGTTCTTC. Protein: CASLQGYNEQFF. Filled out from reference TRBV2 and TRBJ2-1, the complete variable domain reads EPEVTQTPSHQVTQMGQEVILRCVPISNHLYFYWYRQILGQKVEFLVSFYNNEISEKSEIFDDQFSVERPDGSNFTLKIRSTKLEDSAMYFCASLQGYNEQFFGPGTRLTVL.

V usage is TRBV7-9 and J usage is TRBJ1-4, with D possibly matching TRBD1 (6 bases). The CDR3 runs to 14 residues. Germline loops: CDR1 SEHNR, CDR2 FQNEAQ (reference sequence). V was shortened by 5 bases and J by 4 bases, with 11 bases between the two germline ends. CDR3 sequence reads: CASSRTDLNEKLFF. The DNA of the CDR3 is TGTGCCAGCAGCCGGACAGACCTTAATGAAAAACTGTTTTTT.

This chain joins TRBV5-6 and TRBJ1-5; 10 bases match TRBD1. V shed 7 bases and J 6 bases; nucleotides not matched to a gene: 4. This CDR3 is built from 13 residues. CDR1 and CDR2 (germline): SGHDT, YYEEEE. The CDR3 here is CASGQGGGQPQHF. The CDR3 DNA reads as TGTGCCAGCGGACAGGGGGGAGGTCAGCCCCAGCATTTT. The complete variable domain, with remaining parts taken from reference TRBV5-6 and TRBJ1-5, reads DAGVTQSPTHLIKTRGQQVTLRCSPKSGHDTVSWYQQALGQGPQFIFQYYEEEERQRGNFPDRFSGHQFPNYSSELNVNALLLGDSALYLCASGQGGGQPQHFGDGTRLSIL.

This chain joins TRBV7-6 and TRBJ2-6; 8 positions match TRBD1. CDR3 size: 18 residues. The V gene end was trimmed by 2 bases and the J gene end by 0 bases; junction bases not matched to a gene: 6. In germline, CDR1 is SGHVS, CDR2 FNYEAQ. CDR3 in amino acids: CASSLNGQGFSGANVLTF. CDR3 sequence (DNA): TGTGCCAGCAGCTTAAATGGACAGGGTTTCTCTGGGGCCAACGTCCTGACTTTC.

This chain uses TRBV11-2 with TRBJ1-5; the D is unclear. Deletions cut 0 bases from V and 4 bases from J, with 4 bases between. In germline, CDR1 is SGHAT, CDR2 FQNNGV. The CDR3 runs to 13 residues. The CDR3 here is CASSLDLNQPQHF. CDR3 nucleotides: TGTGCCAGCAGCTTAGACCTAAATCAGCCCCAGCATTTT.

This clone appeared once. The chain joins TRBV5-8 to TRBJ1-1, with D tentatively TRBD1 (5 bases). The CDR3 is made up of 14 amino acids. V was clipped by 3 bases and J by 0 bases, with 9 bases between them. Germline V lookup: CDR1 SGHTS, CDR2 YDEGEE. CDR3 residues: CASSWGVLNTEAFF. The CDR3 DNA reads TGTGCCAGCAGCTGGGGGGTGTTGAACACTGAAGCTTTCTTT. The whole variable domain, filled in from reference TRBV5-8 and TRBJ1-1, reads EAGVTQSPTHLIKTRGQQATLRCSPISGHTSVYWYQQALGLGLQFLLWYDEGEERNRGNFPPRFSGRQFPNYSSELNVNALELEDSALYLCASSWGVLNTEAFFGQGTRLTVV.

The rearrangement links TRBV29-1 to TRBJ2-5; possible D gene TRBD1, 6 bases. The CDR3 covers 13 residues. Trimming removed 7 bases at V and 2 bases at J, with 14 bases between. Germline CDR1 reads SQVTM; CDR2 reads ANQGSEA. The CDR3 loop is CSGIPGQQETQYF. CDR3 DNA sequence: TGCAGCGGGATCCCGGGACAACAAGAGACCCAGTACTTC. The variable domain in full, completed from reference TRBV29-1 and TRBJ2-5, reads SAVISQKPSRDICQRGTSLTIQCQVDSQVTMMFWYRQQPGQSLTLIATANQGSEATYESGFVIDKFPISRPNLTFSTLTVSNMSPEDSSIYLCSGIPGQQETQYFGPGTRLLVL.

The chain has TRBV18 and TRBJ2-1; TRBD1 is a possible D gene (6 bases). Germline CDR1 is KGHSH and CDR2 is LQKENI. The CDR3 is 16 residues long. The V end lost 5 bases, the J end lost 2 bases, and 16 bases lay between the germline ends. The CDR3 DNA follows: TGTGCCAGCTCAGATCGAACAGGGCATCCCTACAATGAGCAGTTCTTC. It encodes CASSDRTGHPYNEQFF.

Here the CDR3 DNA reads TGTGCCACCAGCAGAGCCCGGGGTGAAAAACTGTTTTTT. Amino acids: CATSRARGEKLFF. The rearrangement uses TRBV15 and TRBJ1-4; D is ambiguous. This CDR3 is built from 13 residues. V lost 1 base to trimming and J lost 7 bases, with 7 bases between them. Germline CDR1 is LNHNV and CDR2 is YYDKDF (reference sequence).

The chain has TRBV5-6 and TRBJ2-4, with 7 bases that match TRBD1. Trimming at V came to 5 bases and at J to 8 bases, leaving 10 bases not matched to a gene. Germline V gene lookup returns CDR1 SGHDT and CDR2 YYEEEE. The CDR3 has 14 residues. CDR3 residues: CASSQQGFGDIQYF. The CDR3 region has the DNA TGTGCCAGCAGTCAACAGGGGTTCGGAGACATTCAGTACTTC.

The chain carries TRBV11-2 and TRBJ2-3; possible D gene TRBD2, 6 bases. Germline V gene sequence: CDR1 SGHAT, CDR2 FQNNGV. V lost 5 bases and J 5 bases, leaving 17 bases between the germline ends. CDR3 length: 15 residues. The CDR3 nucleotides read TGTGCCAGCAGCAAGGGACTTGCAAATAGAGATACGCAGTATTTT. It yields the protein CASSKGLANRDTQYF.